This note documents a single TCR beta chain sequence. The sample is drawn from a study of shared clonotypes between healthy human individuals. Only in-frame clones appear in the TCRdb table, and some are missing; sequencing was by immunoSEQ multiplex PCR. Here the sample spans fewer than 700,000 clones, about 80% being singletons. Trimming took 1 base from V and 5 from J; bases not matched to a gene: 4. The germline gives CDR1 SEHNR, CDR2 FQNEAQ (reference sequence). The CDR3 consists of 15 residues. This sequence was found in a woman between 40 and 50 years old in good health. Some clones in this sample may be carry-over from other donors' samples. This sequence joins TRBV7-9 and TRBJ2-3, with 9 nucleotides matching TRBD2. Sequencing input: PBMCs. This CDR3 is CASSLELAGIDTQYF. Here the CDR3 DNA reads TGTGCCAGCAGCTTAGAACTAGCGGGTATAGATACGCAGTATTTT.